One sample yielded the 21 T cell receptor beta chains listed below, sequenced in a study of shared clonotypes between healthy human individuals. Profiling relied on immunoSEQ multiplex PCR, and the TCRdb table lists in-frame clones only, not all of them. In the table there are 1.4 million to 1.5 million clones, roughly 96% of which are singletons. The sample taken for sequencing was naive CD4+ T cells sorted from blood. As for subset: CD45RA+ positively selected. Source of these receptors: a man under 40 in good health.

V usage is TRBV7-2 and J usage is TRBJ2-7, with D perhaps TRBD2 (5 bases). This CDR3 has 15 amino acids. Germline V gene data show CDR1 as SGHTA and CDR2 as FQGNSA. The V end was cut by 1 base, the J end by 1 base, with 11 bases between. CDR3 sequence (DNA): TGTGCCAGCAGCTTAGTCGGGGTGCCTTCCTACGAGCAGTACTTC. Translated, it gives CASSLVGVPSYEQYF.

The chain employs TRBV6-1 and TRBJ2-5, with TRBD1 matching over 8 bases. CDR3 size: 19 residues. CDR1 MNHNS and CDR2 SASEGT come from the germline V gene. J gave up 3 bases and V 4 bases, and 19 bases lay outside the gene matches. CDR3 protein: CASSVYRTGSFVGKETQYF. The CDR3 DNA follows: TGTGCCAGCAGTGTATATCGGACAGGGAGTTTTGTAGGAAAAGAGACCCAGTACTTC.

The chain carries TRBV11-2 and TRBJ2-1, with D possibly called TRBD1 or TRBD2 (5 bases each). The CDR3 totals 13 residues. V was cut by 5 bases and J by 6 bases, with 11 bases left in between. Germline V CDR1 and CDR2: SGHAT, FQNNGV. CDR3 amino acids: CASSRIGGNEQFF. In DNA form, the CDR3 reads TGTGCCAGCAGCCGAATTGGGGGCAATGAGCAGTTCTTC.

This chain connects TRBV15 to TRBJ2-7; D perhaps matches TRBD2 (6 bases). The CDR3 extends over 15 amino acids. The germline CDR1 and CDR2 sequences are LNHNV and YYDKDF (reference sequence). With 3 bases removed from V and 3 bases from J, the gap between germline ends came to 15 bases. The CDR3 loop is CATSRGPGLSYEQYF. The CDR3 DNA follows: TGTGCCACCAGCAGGGGCCCGGGACTGAGCTACGAGCAGTACTTC.

The chain recombines TRBV4-1 with TRBJ2-2; 10 bases align to TRBD2. V lost 4 bases, J lost 3 bases, and 5 bases stayed unmatched. The length of the CDR3 is 16 residues. Germline CDR1 MGHRA, CDR2 YSYEKL. CDR3 in amino acids: CASSPGLADHTGELFF. CDR3 sequence (DNA): TGCGCCAGCAGCCCAGGACTAGCGGACCACACCGGGGAGCTGTTTTTT.

In its sample, this clone was seen once. The chain carries TRBV25-1 and TRBJ2-3; possibly TRBD2 for D (6 bases). Germline-derived CDR1 and CDR2 are MGHDK and SYGVNS. The CDR3 has 15 residues. Deletions cut 6 bases from V and 4 bases from J, with 17 bases between. Written as DNA, the CDR3 is TGTGCCAGCAGCCCGGGACTTTTTGCCCCAGATACGCAGTATTTT. This sequence encodes CASSPGLFAPDTQYF.

This clone is a singleton in its sample. The rearrangement joins TRBV7-6 to TRBJ2-3, with TRBD2 matching over 13 bases. With 5 bases clipped from V and 0 bases from J, the junction kept 11 bases outside the gene matches. CDR1 is SGHVS, CDR2 FNYEAQ, per germline. The CDR3 extends over 19 amino acids. CDR3 sequence: CASSPQGGTSGDSTDTQYF. The DNA for the CDR3 is TGTGCCAGCAGCCCCCAGGGGGGGACTAGCGGGGATAGCACAGATACGCAGTATTTT.

The chain recombines TRBV20-1 with TRBJ2-7; possible D gene TRBD2, 6 bases. Germline V gene sequence: CDR1 DFQATT, CDR2 SNEGSKA (reference sequence). The CDR3 length is 11 residues. Trimming pared 5 bases from V and 3 bases from J, leaving 8 bases between. The CDR3: CSAGGIYEQYF. CDR3 nucleotide sequence: TGCAGTGCTGGGGGGATCTACGAGCAGTACTTC.

This clone was seen only once. V and J are TRBV29-1 and TRBJ2-7; D not resolved. Deletions cut 4 bases from V and 6 bases from J, with 13 bases between. Germline CDR1 reads SQVTM; CDR2 reads ANQGSEA. This CDR3 comprises 12 residues. The CDR3 DNA sequence: TGCAGCGTTGTCTCAGAATCAGGCGAGCAGTACTTC. It specifies CSVVSESGEQYF.

This clone has just a few counts. CDR3: CASSRQGPGSYEQYF. The DNA for the CDR3 is TGTGCCAGCAGTAGACAGGGACCCGGCTCCTACGAGCAGTACTTC. The rearrangement joins TRBV25-1 to TRBJ2-7; 7 bases fit TRBD1. V shed 5 bases and J 0 bases; nucleotides not matched to a gene: 7. The CDR3 totals 15 residues. The germline gives CDR1 MGHDK, CDR2 SYGVNS.

The rearrangement uses TRBV28 and TRBJ2-7; D gene uncertain. The germline V gene encodes CDR1 MDHEN and CDR2 SYDVKM. There are 14 residues in the CDR3. Trimming removed 4 bases at V and 1 base at J, with 11 bases between. Here the CDR3 DNA reads TGTGCCAGCAGTTATCCGGACCGATCCTACGAGCAGTACTTC. Encoded protein: CASSYPDRSYEQYF.

The chain recombines TRBV19 with TRBJ2-2; D is possibly TRBD1 or TRBD2 (6 bases each). The germline V gene has CDR1 LNHDA and CDR2 SQIVND (reference sequence). The CDR3 runs 15 residues. V lost 5 bases and J lost 4, with 14 bases in between. CDR3 nucleotide sequence: TGTGCCAGTAGTGAGACAGGAGGGAGCACCGGGGAGCTGTTTTTT. Protein: CASSETGGSTGELFF.

This chain joins TRBV9 and TRBJ1-4; tentative D call: TRBD1 (6 bases). The CDR3 covers 17 residues. Germline CDR1 is SGDLS and CDR2 is YYNGEE. Trimming shortened V by 4 bases and J by 7 bases, and 23 bases separated the two germline ends. The chain's CDR3 is CASSPDRTGLRAEKLFF. CDR3 coding DNA: TGTGCCAGCAGCCCCGACAGGACGGGCCTCCGGGCTGAAAAACTGTTTTTT.

The rearrangement joins TRBV2 to TRBJ2-4, with 7 bases lining up with TRBD1. V lost 6 bases to trimming and J lost 0 bases; unmatched junction nucleotides: 8. The CDR3 covers 16 residues. CDR1 and CDR2 from the germline V gene are SNHLY and FYNNEI. The CDR3 reads CASSATGSLAKNIQYF. In DNA, the CDR3 is TGTGCCAGCAGCGCGACAGGGAGTTTAGCCAAAAACATTCAGTACTTC. The variable domain in full, completed from reference TRBV2 and TRBJ2-4, reads EPEVTQTPSHQVTQMGQEVILRCVPISNHLYFYWYRQILGQKVEFLVSFYNNEISEKSEIFDDQFSVERPDGSNFTLKIRSTKLEDSAMYFCASSATGSLAKNIQYFGAGTRLSVL.

This clone was recorded only once. The rearrangement uses TRBV10-3 and TRBJ2-7; D might be TRBD2 (6 bases). Germline loops: CDR1 ENHRY, CDR2 SYGVKD. V was pared by 11 bases and J by 3 bases, with 17 bases between. This CDR3 is 13 amino acids long. CDR3 coding DNA: TGTGCCCTCGTGACTAGGGCCTTCTACGAGCAGTACTTC. Protein product: CALVTRAFYEQYF.

J is TRBJ1-4 and V is TRBV5-4; D gene uncertain. This CDR3 contains 14 residues. Trimming shortened V by 2 bases and J by 5 bases, and 10 bases separated the two germline ends. Germline V lookup: CDR1 SGHNT, CDR2 YYREEE (reference sequence). This CDR3 reads CASSFGNPNEKLFF. CDR3 sequence (DNA): TGTGCCAGCAGCTTCGGGAATCCCAATGAAAAACTGTTTTTT. The variable domain in full, with the rest retrieved from reference TRBV5-4 and TRBJ1-4, is ETGVTQSPTHLIKTRGQQVTLRCSSQSGHNTVSWYQQALGQGPQFIFQYYREEENGRGNFPPRFSGLQFPNYSSELNVNALELDDSALYLCASSFGNPNEKLFFGSGTQLSVL.

The chain combines TRBV5-1 with TRBJ2-2; D perhaps matches TRBD1 (6 bases). Trimming stripped 1 base from V and 0 bases from J, with 16 bases between. The CDR3 length is 18 residues. Germline CDR1 SGHRS, CDR2 YFSETQ. The CDR3 nucleotides read TGCGCCAGCAGCTTGTATCCGTCGGGACATACGAACACCGGGGAGCTGTTTTTT. Translated, it gives CASSLYPSGHTNTGELFF.

The chain joins TRBV5-6 to TRBJ2-1; TRBD2 is a possible D gene (5 bases). CDR3 length: 14 amino acids. Germline V gene data show CDR1 as SGHDT and CDR2 as YYEEEE. Trimming took off 4 bases at V and 5 bases at J, with 13 bases between the two ends. DNA for the CDR3: TGTGCCAGCAGCACCGGACTGACGGACAATGAGCAGTTCTTC. It codes for CASSTGLTDNEQFF.

V and J are TRBV30 and TRBJ1-3, with TRBD1 as a possible D gene (5 bases). CDR3 size: 15 residues. CDR1 and CDR2 from the germline V gene are GTSNPN and SVGIG (reference sequence). The V end lost 2 bases, the J end lost 0 bases, and 11 bases lay between the germline ends. The CDR3 region has the DNA TGTGCCTGGAGTCTCAGACAGACCTCTGGAAACACCATATATTTT. Translation: CAWSLRQTSGNTIYF.

This chain uses TRBV19 with TRBJ2-4; D not certain. Trimming pared 10 bases from V and 0 bases from J, leaving 10 bases between. The CDR3 length is 13 residues. Germline V gene lookup returns CDR1 LNHDA and CDR2 SQIVND (reference sequence). The CDR3 region is CATSVRAKNIQYF. The CDR3 coding sequence is TGTGCCACGTCCGTTAGAGCCAAAAACATTCAGTACTTC. Using reference TRBV19 and TRBJ2-4 for the parts outside the CDR3, the full variable domain is DGGITQSPKYLFRKEGQNVTLSCEQNLNHDAMYWYRQDPGQGLRLIYYSQIVNDFQKGDIAEGYSVSREKKESFPLTVTSAQKNPTAFYLCATSVRAKNIQYFGAGTRLSVL.

J is TRBJ1-5 and V is TRBV18, with D possibly being TRBD1 (6 bases). V lost 2 bases and J lost 2, with 13 bases in between. CDR3 size: 16 residues. Germline lookup yields CDR1 KGHSH and CDR2 LQKENI. The CDR3 region is CASSPNRVRGNQPQHF. The DNA for the CDR3 is TGTGCCAGCTCACCAAACAGGGTGCGGGGCAATCAGCCCCAGCATTTT. Full variable domain (missing parts from reference TRBV18 and TRBJ1-5): NAGVMQNPRHLVRRRGQEARLRCSPMKGHSHVYWYRQLPEEGLKFMVYLQKENIIDESGMPKERFSAEFPKEGPSILRIQQVVRGDSAAYFCASSPNRVRGNQPQHFGDGTRLSIL.